This TCR beta chain was retrieved from a study of shared clonotypes between healthy human individuals. Terminally differentiated effector memory CD45RA+ cells were excluded by CCR7 positive selection of CD45RO-negative cells. Between the trimmed V and J ends, which lost 7 bases and 10 bases, there was a span of 31 bases. CDR3 length: 16 amino acids. Germline V gene sequence: CDR1 SQVTM, CDR2 ANQGSEA. Assay used: immunoSEQ multiplex PCR; TCRdb lists only in-frame clones, some missing. The table shows around 2,000,000 clones, with more than 85% occurring only once. The TCR comes from a young man in good health. Some clones in this sample may be carry-over from other donors' samples. The sequenced sample consisted of naive CD8+ T cells from PBMCs. The chain has TRBV29-1 and TRBJ2-5, with a possible D match to TRBD1 (7 bases). The CDR3 DNA reads as TGCAGCGCCCCCCTGCAGGGGGGCCCCCTCCCCAACGACCAGTACTTC. It encodes CSAPLQGGPLPNDQYF. Looking up the rest from reference TRBV29-1 and TRBJ2-5 gives the full variable domain: SAVISQKPSRDICQRGTSLTIQCQVDSQVTMMFWYRQQPGQSLTLIATANQGSEATYESGFVIDKFPISRPNLTFSTLTVSNMSPEDSSIYLCSAPLQGGPLPNDQYFGPGTRLLVL.